The entry below gives a single T cell receptor (beta chain) sequence along with its context. Antigen specificity is unknown. The sample belongs to a study of graft-versus-host responses after intestinal transplantation. In the study overall: Each recipient received a multivisceral, liver-intestinal, or isolated intestinal graft. Anti-thymocyte globulin induction was given to all recipients, followed by tacrolimus and steroids for 2 to 3 years.

Whole-study results and caveats: Early post-transplant HvG declines showed an association with peak circulating GvH clone levels. The marrow of recipients harbored GvH clones, and ileum or blood showed some of them first.

V lost 2 bases to trimming and J lost 0 bases, with 11 bases between them. Germline V CDR1 and CDR2: MNHEY, SVGAGI. The CDR3 totals 16 residues. The table came from immunoSEQ multiplex PCR; TCRdb's copy has only in-frame clones and leaves some out. This table has 50,000 or so clones, over 90% appearing once. The gene calls are TRBV6-5 and TRBJ1-3; TRBD1 is a possible D gene (5 bases). The sequence was obtained from a human donor who was the organ donor for an intestinal transplant. Sample: unstimulated CD4+ T cells sorted from spleen or lymph node cells, taken before transplant. The CDR3 DNA sequence: TGTGCCAGCAGTTACGGCGGGGCAAGCTCTGGAAACACCATATATTTT. This encodes CASSYGGASSGNTIYF.